The entry below describes one TCR beta chain. Its binding antigen is unknown. Base-call qualities are not available, and no considerably larger clone is one nucleotide away. Multiplex touch-down PCR with a mixed TRB-A/B primer pool was used to amplify rearranged TRB sequences covering the V, D and J segments. Illumina adapters and sample indices were attached to the amplicons in two consecutive PCR reactions using Phusion HS II polymerase. The amplicons were purified from gel with the NucleoSpin Gel and PCR Clean-up kit and then assessed with Qubit and an Agilent 2100 Bioanalyzer. Libraries were sequenced on an Illumina MiSeq using 600-cycle, single-indexed, paired-end runs. For the original study's pipeline: Processing of the TRB sequences was carried out with MiXCR versions 2.12 and 3.0.5. Each unique CDR3 nucleotide sequence was treated as one clone, and only productive sequences with two or more reads were kept. Repertoire metrics included Shannon diversity, evenness, clonality (one minus evenness), and alpha-parameterized diversity profiles from alpha 0 to 5. The IGoR algorithm was used to calculate generation probabilities of clones in the paired pre- and post-chemotherapy samples. TCRdb reprocessed the public reads (quality trimming at Q25 with fastp, clone calling with MiXCR) and kept in-frame beta chains. Each CDR3 protein appears once, grouped with its most common genes and DNA. TCRdb assigned the V and J calls; the authors' analysis was not used. The sample yields about 3,800 distinct CDR3 sequences; 25% to 30% were counted once. 15% to 20% of the sample belongs to the ten largest clones.

This record belongs to a study of T cell repertoires in aging, cancer and after chemotherapy (dated by TCRdb to the late 2010s). General notes on the study: Six donor age groups were covered, ranging from 30 or younger up to 70 or older, and each group contained at least three individuals. In the solid tumor group, the paired samples taken before and after chemotherapy came from patients with brain tumors (glioblastoma) who were receiving therapy based on temozolomide. The complete dataset included some 10 million TCR reads. The study profiled peripheral blood TCR beta repertoires from healthy donors and cancer patients to examine immunoaging and T cell reconstitution after chemotherapy. The cohort comprised some 220 cancer patients, approximately 91 with hematological and fewer than 140 with solid cancers, plus 95 healthy donors as a reference group.

CDR1 and CDR2, per the germline V gene (reference sequence), are DFQATT and SNEGSKA. V is shortened by 7 bases, J by 4 bases, and the region joining them spans 17 bases. Measured from the cysteine to the phenylalanine, the CDR3 is 14 residues long. Solely the CDR3 DNA is kept, with 42 bases framed from the first base. On the study overall, not on this receptor specifically: In healthy donors, the drop in TCR diversity with age came mainly from a loss of richness, whereas in cancer patients a loss of evenness also played a part. It was noted by the authors that conclusions about immunological memory after chemotherapy cannot be drawn from the repertoire data. An increase in median generation probability over the chemotherapy interval was observed in both cancer cohorts, suggesting that the repertoire was reconstituted through rebound thymic output. Untreated patients with hematological or solid cancers showed significantly lower blood TCR diversity and higher clonality than age-matched healthy donors.

Genomic DNA extracted from peripheral blood, rather than sorted cells or RNA, was used as the source for amplification of TCR beta rearrangements. The TCR was taken from a human donor with a solid tumor. Recombination joined TRBV20-1 with TRBJ2-4; the D region possibly corresponds to TRBD1 (6 bases align). The sequenced sample consisted of blood. This receptor has the CDR3 CSDAATGPKNIQYF. The DNA reads TGCAGTGACGCGGCGACAGGTCCTAAAAACATTCAGTACTTC.